Sequencing of this T cell receptor beta chain was carried out in a study of T cells after yellow fever vaccination. TCRdb independently ran MiXCR on the 5' RACE reads; one entry per CDR3 protein. The sample yields almost 600,000 distinct CDR3 sequences, less than 15% seen once. The receptor was derived from a man aged 30-40 years who received the YFV17D yellow fever vaccine. The material sequenced was PBMCs, taken on the day of the yellow fever booster vaccination.

The CDR3 coding sequence is TGTGCCAGCAGTTATTCTTCCCCCCAATATCACTATGGCTACACCTTC. Protein: CASSYSSPQYHYGYTF. This chain uses TRBV6-5 with TRBJ1-2; D remains ambiguous. With 3 bases removed from V and 3 bases from J, the gap between germline ends came to 17 bases. This CDR3 region has 16 residues. Germline lookup yields CDR1 MNHEY and CDR2 SVGAGI.